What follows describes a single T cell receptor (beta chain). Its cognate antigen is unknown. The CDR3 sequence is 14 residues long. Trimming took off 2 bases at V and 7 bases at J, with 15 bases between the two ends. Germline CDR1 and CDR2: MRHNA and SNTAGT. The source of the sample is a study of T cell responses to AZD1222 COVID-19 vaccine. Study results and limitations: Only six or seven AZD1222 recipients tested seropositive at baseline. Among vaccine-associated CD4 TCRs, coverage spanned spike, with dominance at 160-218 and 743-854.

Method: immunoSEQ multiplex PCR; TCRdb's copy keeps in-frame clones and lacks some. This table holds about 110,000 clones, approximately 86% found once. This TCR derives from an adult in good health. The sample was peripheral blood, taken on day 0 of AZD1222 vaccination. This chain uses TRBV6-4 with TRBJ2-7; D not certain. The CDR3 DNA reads TGTGCCAGCAGTGACCCAATACTCAAGACGGAGCAGTACTTC. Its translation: CASSDPILKTEQYF.